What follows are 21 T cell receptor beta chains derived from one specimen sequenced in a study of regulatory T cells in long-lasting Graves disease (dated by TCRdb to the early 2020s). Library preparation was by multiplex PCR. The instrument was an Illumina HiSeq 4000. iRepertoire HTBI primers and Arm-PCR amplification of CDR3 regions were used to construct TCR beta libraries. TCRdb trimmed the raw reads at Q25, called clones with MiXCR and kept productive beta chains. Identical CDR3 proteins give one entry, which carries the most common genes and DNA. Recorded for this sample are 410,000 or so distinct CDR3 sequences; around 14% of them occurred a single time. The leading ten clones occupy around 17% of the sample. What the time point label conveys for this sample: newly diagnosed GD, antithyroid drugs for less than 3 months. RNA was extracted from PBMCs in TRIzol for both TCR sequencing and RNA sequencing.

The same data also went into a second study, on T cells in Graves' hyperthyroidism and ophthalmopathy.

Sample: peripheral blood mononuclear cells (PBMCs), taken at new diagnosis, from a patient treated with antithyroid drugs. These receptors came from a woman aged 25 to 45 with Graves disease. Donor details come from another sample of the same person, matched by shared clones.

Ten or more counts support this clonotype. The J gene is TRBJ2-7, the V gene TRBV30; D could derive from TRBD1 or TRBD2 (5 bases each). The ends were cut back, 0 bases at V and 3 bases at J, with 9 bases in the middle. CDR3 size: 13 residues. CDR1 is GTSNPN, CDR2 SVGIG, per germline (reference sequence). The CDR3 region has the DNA TGTGCCTGGAGTGTACTTGGGGGCTACGAGCAGTACTTC. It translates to CAWSVLGGYEQYF. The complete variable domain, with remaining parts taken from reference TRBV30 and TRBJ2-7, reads SQTIHQWPATLVQPVGSPLSLECTVEGTSNPNLYWYRQAAGRGLQLLFYSVGIGQISSEVPQNLSASRPQDRQFILSSKKLLLSDSGFYLCAWSVLGGYEQYFGPGTRLTVT.

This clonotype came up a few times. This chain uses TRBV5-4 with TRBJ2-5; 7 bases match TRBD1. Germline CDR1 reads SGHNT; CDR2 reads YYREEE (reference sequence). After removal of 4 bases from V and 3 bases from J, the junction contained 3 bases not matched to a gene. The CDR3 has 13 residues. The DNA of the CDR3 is TGTGCCAGCAGCCATACAGGGGAAGAGACCCAGTACTTC. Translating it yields CASSHTGEETQYF. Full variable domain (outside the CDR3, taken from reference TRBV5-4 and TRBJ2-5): ETGVTQSPTHLIKTRGQQVTLRCSSQSGHNTVSWYQQALGQGPQFIFQYYREEENGRGNFPPRFSGLQFPNYSSELNVNALELDDSALYLCASSHTGEETQYFGPGTRLLVL.

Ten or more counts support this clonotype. CDR3 bases: TGTGCCAGCTCAACCCGACAGGCAAACACCGGGGAGCTGTTTTTT. Its translation is CASSTRQANTGELFF. The chain couples TRBV18 to TRBJ2-2; TRBD1 is a possible D gene (6 bases). V was pared by 5 bases and J by 2 bases, with 12 bases between. CDR3 size: 15 residues. Germline CDR1 reads KGHSH; CDR2 reads LQKENI.

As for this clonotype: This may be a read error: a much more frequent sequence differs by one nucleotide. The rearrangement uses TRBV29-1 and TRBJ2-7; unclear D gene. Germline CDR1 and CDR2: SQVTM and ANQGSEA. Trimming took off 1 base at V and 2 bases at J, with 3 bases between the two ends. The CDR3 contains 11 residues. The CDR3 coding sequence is TGCAGCGTTGAAGGGGCCTACGAGCAGTACTTC. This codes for CSVEGAYEQYF.

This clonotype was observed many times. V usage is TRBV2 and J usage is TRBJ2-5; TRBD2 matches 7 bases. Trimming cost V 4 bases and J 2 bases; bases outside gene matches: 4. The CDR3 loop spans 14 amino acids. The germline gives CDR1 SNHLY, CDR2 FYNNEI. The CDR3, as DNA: TGTGCCAGCAGTGTGGGGGGGTCGCAAGAGACCCAGTACTTC. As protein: CASSVGGSQETQYF. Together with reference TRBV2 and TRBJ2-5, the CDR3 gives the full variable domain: EPEVTQTPSHQVTQMGQEVILRCVPISNHLYFYWYRQILGQKVEFLVSFYNNEISEKSEIFDDQFSVERPDGSNFTLKIRSTKLEDSAMYFCASSVGGSQETQYFGPGTRLLVL.

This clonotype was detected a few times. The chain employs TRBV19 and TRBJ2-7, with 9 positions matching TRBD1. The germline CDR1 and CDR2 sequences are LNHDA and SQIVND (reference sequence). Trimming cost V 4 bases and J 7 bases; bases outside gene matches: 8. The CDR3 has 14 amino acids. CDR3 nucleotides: TGTGCCAGTAGTACCGGGACAGGGTTGTGGGAGCAGTACTTC. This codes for CASSTGTGLWEQYF.

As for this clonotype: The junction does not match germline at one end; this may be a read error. The CDR3 is CASSEALRDF. The CDR3 DNA sequence: TGTGCCAGCAGTGAAGCGCTTCGGGACTTC. The chain is built from TRBV2 and TRBJ2-7, with D uncertain. Germline V gene data show CDR1 as SNHLY and CDR2 as FYNNEI. The CDR3 has 10 residues.

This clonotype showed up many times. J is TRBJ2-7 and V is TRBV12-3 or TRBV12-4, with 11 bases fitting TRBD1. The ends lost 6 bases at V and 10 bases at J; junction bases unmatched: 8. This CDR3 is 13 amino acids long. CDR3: CASSLGQGADQYF. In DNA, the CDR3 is TGTGCCAGCAGCCTTGGACAGGGGGCCGATCAGTACTTC.

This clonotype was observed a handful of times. The CDR3 sequence is CATGSGILGEKLFF. The CDR3 nucleotides read TGTGCCACCGGTAGTGGGATTCTTGGCGAAAAACTGTTTTTT. The genes are TRBV24-1 and TRBJ1-4; D uncertain. The CDR3 is 14 residues long. CDR1 is KGHDR and CDR2 is SFDVKD in the germline V gene. V was trimmed by 9 bases and J by 8 bases, leaving 18 bases between them.

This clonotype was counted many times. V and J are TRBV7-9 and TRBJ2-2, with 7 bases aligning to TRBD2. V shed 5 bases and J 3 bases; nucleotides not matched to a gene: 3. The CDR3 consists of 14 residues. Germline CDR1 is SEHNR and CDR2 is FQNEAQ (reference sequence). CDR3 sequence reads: CASSPTSDTGELFF. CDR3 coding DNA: TGTGCCAGCAGCCCTACTAGCGACACCGGGGAGCTGTTTTTT.

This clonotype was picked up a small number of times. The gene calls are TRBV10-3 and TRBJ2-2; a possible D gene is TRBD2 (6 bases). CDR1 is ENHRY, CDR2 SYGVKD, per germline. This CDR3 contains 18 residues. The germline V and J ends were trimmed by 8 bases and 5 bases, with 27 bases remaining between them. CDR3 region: CAIDYTDYLEEKTGELFF. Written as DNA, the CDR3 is TGTGCCATCGATTACACGGACTATTTGGAAGAGAAGACCGGGGAGCTGTTTTTT.

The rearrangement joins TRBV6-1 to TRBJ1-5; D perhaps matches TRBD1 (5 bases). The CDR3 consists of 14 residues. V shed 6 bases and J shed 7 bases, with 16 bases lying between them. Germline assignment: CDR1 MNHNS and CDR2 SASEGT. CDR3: CASSSSRGDQPQHF. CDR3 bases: TGTGCCAGCAGCTCCTCGCGGGGGGACCAGCCCCAGCATTTT.

The CDR3, as DNA: TGCAGCGTGCGAAAGACTCACCGGGACAGGAACCTGCTCGAGCAGTACTTC. Translated, it gives CSVRKTHRDRNLLEQYF. The chain recombines TRBV29-1 with TRBJ2-3; 8 bases agree with TRBD1. The J call is uncertain, as TRBJ2-7 better fits the DNA end. This CDR3 contains 17 residues. Looked up from germline, CDR1 is SQVTM and CDR2 is ANQGSEA.

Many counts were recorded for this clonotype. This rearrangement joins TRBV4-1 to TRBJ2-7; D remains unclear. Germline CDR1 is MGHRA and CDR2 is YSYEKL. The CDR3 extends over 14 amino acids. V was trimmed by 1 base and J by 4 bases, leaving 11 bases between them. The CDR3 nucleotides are TGCGCCAGCAGCCAAGCGTCCAAGGGTTACGAGCAGTACTTC. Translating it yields CASSQASKGYEQYF.

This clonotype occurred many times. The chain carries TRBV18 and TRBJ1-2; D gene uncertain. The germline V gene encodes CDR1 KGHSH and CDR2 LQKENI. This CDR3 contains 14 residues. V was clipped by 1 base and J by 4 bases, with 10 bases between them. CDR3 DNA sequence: TGTGCCAGCTCACCACGTGAGGGCGCCTATGGCTACACCTTC. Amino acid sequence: CASSPREGAYGYTF.

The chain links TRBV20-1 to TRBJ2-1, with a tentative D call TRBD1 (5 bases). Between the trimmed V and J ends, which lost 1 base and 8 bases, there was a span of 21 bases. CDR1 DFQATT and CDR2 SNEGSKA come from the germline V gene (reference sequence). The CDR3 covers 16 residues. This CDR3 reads CSARVAIGAFGYEQFF. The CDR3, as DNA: TGCAGTGCTAGAGTTGCGATAGGGGCGTTTGGATATGAGCAGTTCTTC.

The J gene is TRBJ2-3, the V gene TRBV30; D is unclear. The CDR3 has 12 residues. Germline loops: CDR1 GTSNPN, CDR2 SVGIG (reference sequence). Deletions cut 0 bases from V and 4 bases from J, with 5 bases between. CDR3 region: CAWSVTADTQYF. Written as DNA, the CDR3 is TGTGCCTGGAGTGTAACTGCAGATACGCAGTATTTT.

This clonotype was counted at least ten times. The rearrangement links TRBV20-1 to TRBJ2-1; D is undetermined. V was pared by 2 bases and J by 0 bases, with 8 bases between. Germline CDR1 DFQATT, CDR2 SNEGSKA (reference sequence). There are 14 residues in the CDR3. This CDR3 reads CSARSVRSYNEQFF. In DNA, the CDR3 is TGCAGTGCTAGATCAGTCCGCTCCTACAATGAGCAGTTCTTC.

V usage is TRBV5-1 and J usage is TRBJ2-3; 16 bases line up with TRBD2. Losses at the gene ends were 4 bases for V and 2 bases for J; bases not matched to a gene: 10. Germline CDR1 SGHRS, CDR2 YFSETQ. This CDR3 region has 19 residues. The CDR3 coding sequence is TGCGCCAGCAGCCCCGGCCCGGGACTAGCGGGAGGGGCCACAGATACGCAGTATTTT. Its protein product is CASSPGPGLAGGATDTQYF.

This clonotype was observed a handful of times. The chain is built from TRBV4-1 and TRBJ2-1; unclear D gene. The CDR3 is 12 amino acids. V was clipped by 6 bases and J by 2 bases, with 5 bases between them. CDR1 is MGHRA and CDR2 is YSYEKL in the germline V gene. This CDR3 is CASRAPYNEQFF. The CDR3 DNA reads TGCGCCAGCAGGGCGCCCTACAATGAGCAGTTCTTC.

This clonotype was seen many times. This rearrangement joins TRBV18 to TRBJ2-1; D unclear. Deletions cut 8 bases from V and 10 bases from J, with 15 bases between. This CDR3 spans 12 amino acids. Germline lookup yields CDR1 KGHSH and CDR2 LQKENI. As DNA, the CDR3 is TGTGCCAGCCACCTTACGCTTTCGGAGCAGTTCTTC. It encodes CASHLTLSEQFF.